These 22 T cell receptor beta chains share one sample of origin, sequenced in a study of blood T cell repertoires in COVID-19 (dated by TCRdb to 2019 to 2021). Library construction relied on the immunoSEQ multiplex PCR assay. TCRdb took this table from immuneACCESS and kept in-frame rearrangements with V and J called. Such tables lack part of the clones; where checked against another copy, unresolved V genes explain under half of the gap, and the rest is unexplained. In all, the sample holds roughly 67,000 clones, and around nine tenths of those were seen once. The top ten clonotypes cover around 1.2% of the sample. The sample taken for sequencing was peripheral blood. The receptors were gathered from a woman aged 60-70 years with acute or convalescent COVID-19.

This sequence joins TRBV28 and TRBJ1-4; D is perhaps TRBD1 (6 bases). Deletions cut 4 bases from V and 8 bases from J, with 14 bases between. Germline CDR1 and CDR2: MDHEN and SYDVKM. The CDR3 totals 14 residues. The CDR3 loop is CASSSQGTGEKLFF. DNA of the CDR3: TGTGCCAGCAGTTCACAGGGAACGGGCGAAAAACTGTTTTTT.

The chain is built from TRBV6-2 or TRBV6-3 and TRBJ1-5; D gene uncertain. V lost 0 bases and J 7 bases, leaving 13 bases between the germline ends. There are 15 residues in the CDR3. Per germline, CDR1 MNHEY and CDR2 SVGEGT. In DNA, the CDR3 is TGTGCCAGCAGTTACTCCTACAGCCCCGAACAGCCCCAGCATTTT. Residues: CASSYSYSPEQPQHF.

There are a few counts of this clone. The genes are TRBV10-3 and TRBJ2-5; 10 nucleotides line up with TRBD2. Germline trimming cut 0 bases from V and 5 bases from J; bases unmatched to any gene: 0. The germline CDR1 and CDR2 sequences are ENHRY and SYGVKD. The CDR3 contains 14 residues. The CDR3 here is CAISESTSGETQYF. CDR3 nucleotides: TGTGCCATCAGTGAGTCGACTAGCGGGGAGACCCAGTACTTC.

This rearrangement joins TRBV10-3 to TRBJ2-3; TRBD1 agrees at 9 bases. The CDR3 has 14 residues. J was trimmed by 2 bases and V by 10 bases; bases with no gene match: 7. The germline CDR1 and CDR2 sequences are ENHRY and SYGVKD. The CDR3 nucleotides are TGTGCCACCAGGACAGGGGTGAACACAGATACGCAGTATTTT. Its translation: CATRTGVNTDTQYF.

The chain joins TRBV6-5 to TRBJ1-3, with D possibly TRBD1 on 6 matching bases. V was cut by 0 bases and J by 4 bases, with 10 bases left in between. Germline CDR1 and CDR2: MNHEY and SVGAGI. This CDR3 is 15 amino acids long. DNA of the CDR3: TGTGCCAGCAGTTACTCCTCAGGGGCCGGAAACACCATATATTTT. Amino acid sequence: CASSYSSGAGNTIYF.

The chain carries TRBV12-3 or TRBV12-4 and TRBJ1-2; possibly TRBD1 for D (6 bases). The V end lost 3 bases, the J end lost 7 bases, and 12 bases lay between the germline ends. CDR3 size: 13 residues. The CDR3 DNA reads as TGTGCCAGCAGTTTGGGAGGGGGGCTTGGCTACACCTTC. Protein product: CASSLGGGLGYTF.

The chain links TRBV28 to TRBJ1-5; 10 bases are a match to TRBD1. The germline V gene has CDR1 MDHEN and CDR2 SYDVKM. With 3 bases clipped from V and 2 bases from J, the junction kept 4 bases outside the gene matches. The CDR3 extends over 16 amino acids. CDR3 DNA: TGTGCCAGCAGTTTCCGGGACAGGGGAGGCAATCAGCCCCAGCATTTT. This gives the protein CASSFRDRGGNQPQHF.

The chain couples TRBV15 to TRBJ2-1; no definite D call. This CDR3 contains 13 residues. Deletions cut 3 bases from V and 9 bases from J, with 12 bases between. Germline V gene data show CDR1 as LNHNV and CDR2 as YYDKDF (reference sequence). The CDR3 sequence is CATSRAVFSEQFF. The CDR3 DNA is TGTGCCACCAGCAGGGCGGTCTTTAGTGAGCAGTTCTTC.

The chain uses TRBV18 and TRBJ1-5; TRBD1 might be the D (6 bases). Germline CDR1 is KGHSH and CDR2 is LQKENI. The CDR3 totals 15 residues. V shed 3 bases and J shed 0 bases, with 9 bases lying between them. CDR3 coding DNA: TGTGCCAGCTCACCCGAACAGGGTAGCAATCAGCCCCAGCATTTT. Translated, it gives CASSPEQGSNQPQHF.

This clone was picked up a small number of times. The genes are TRBV5-8 and TRBJ1-5, with D possibly being TRBD1 (6 bases). CDR3 length: 16 amino acids. V was trimmed by 2 bases and J by 2 bases, leaving 14 bases between them. From germline, CDR1 is SGHTS and CDR2 YDEGEE. CDR3 DNA sequence: TGTGCCAGCAGCTTCCCTACAGGGACGGGCAATCAGCCCCAGCATTTT. This encodes CASSFPTGTGNQPQHF. Full variable domain (rest looked up from reference TRBV5-8 and TRBJ1-5): EAGVTQSPTHLIKTRGQQATLRCSPISGHTSVYWYQQALGLGLQFLLWYDEGEERNRGNFPPRFSGRQFPNYSSELNVNALELEDSALYLCASSFPTGTGNQPQHFGDGTRLSIL.

CDR3 sequence (DNA): TGTGCCAGCAATTCAGTAAGCAATCAGCCCCAGCATTTT. Its protein is CASNSVSNQPQHF. This chain joins TRBV2 and TRBJ1-5; no firm D call. V lost 7 bases to trimming and J lost 1 base, with 8 bases between them. Looked up from germline, CDR1 is SNHLY and CDR2 is FYNNEI. The CDR3 is 13 amino acids.

This sequence joins TRBV5-1 and TRBJ1-1; D gene uncertain. The germline gives CDR1 SGHRS, CDR2 YFSETQ. V lost 4 bases and J lost 7, with 8 bases in between. The CDR3 loop spans 11 amino acids. The CDR3 loop is CASSRGDEAFF. CDR3 coding DNA: TGCGCCAGCAGCCGGGGAGATGAAGCTTTCTTT.

The rearrangement joins TRBV27 to TRBJ2-1; a weak D match, TRBD1 (5 bases). Trimming shortened V by 3 bases and J by 1 base, and 10 bases separated the two germline ends. Looked up from germline, CDR1 is MNHEY and CDR2 is SMNVEV (reference sequence). This CDR3 is built from 15 residues. The CDR3 reads CASSLWGQSYNEQFF. The CDR3 DNA follows: TGTGCCAGCAGTTTGTGGGGCCAATCCTACAATGAGCAGTTCTTC.

CDR3 nucleotide sequence: TGTGCCAGCAGCTCGTGGACAGGGGAAGGAGATACGCAGTATTTT. Protein: CASSSWTGEGDTQYF. This rearrangement joins TRBV11-2 to TRBJ2-3, with TRBD1 identical over 9 bases. Unmatched junction bases numbered 7, after V lost 4 bases and J lost 5 bases. The CDR3 is 15 residues long. Germline values: CDR1 SGHAT, CDR2 FQNNGV.

This clone has just a few counts. The chain carries TRBV30 and TRBJ1-2; no definite D call. Germline lookup yields CDR1 GTSNPN and CDR2 SVGIG (reference sequence). V lost 5 bases and J lost 5, with 12 bases in between. The CDR3 spans 12 residues. This CDR3 reads CAWVRATYGYTF. As DNA, the CDR3 is TGTGCCTGGGTGAGGGCGACTTATGGCTACACCTTC.

The chain combines TRBV6-2 or TRBV6-3 with TRBJ1-2, with D hard to call. Trimming cost V 3 bases and J 4 bases, with 6 bases left between them. This CDR3 contains 12 residues. CDR1 is MNHEY and CDR2 is SVGEGT in the germline V gene. The DNA of the CDR3 is TGTGCCAGCAGTTATATTAGCTATGGCTACACCTTC. Amino acid sequence: CASSYISYGYTF.

CDR3: CASSPSGYTQYF. The DNA of the CDR3 is TGTGCCAGCAGCCCTAGTGGGTATACGCAGTATTTT. The chain employs TRBV12-3 or TRBV12-4 and TRBJ2-3; D not resolved. The V end lost 6 bases, the J end lost 7 bases, and 11 bases lay between the germline ends. The CDR3 length is 12 residues.

This chain uses TRBV27 with TRBJ1-5; D uncertain. Trimming left V 2 bases short and J 7 bases short, with 9 bases between. CDR1 and CDR2 (germline): MNHEY, SMNVEV (reference sequence). This CDR3 comprises 13 residues. The CDR3 here is CASSLGLKQPQHF. Here the CDR3 DNA reads TGTGCCAGCAGTTTAGGGCTTAAGCAGCCCCAGCATTTT.

The chain carries TRBV7-2 and TRBJ2-1; 12 bases match TRBD2. The trim removed 4 bases at V and 0 bases at J, leaving 7 bases unmatched. The CDR3 length is 18 residues. The germline gives CDR1 SGHTA, CDR2 FQGNSA. CDR3 sequence (DNA): TGTGCCAGCAGCTCAAGGACTAGCGGGAAGAGCTCCTACAATGAGCAGTTCTTC. It yields the protein CASSSRTSGKSSYNEQFF.

In this sample, this clone turned up once. V usage is TRBV19 and J usage is TRBJ1-2; unclear D gene. In germline, CDR1 is LNHDA, CDR2 SQIVND (reference sequence). V lost 8 bases to trimming and J lost 0 bases, with 16 bases between them. This CDR3 spans 15 amino acids. In DNA form, the CDR3 reads TGTGCCAGTCAGAGGCAGACCCAATCTAACTATGGCTACACCTTC. This codes for CASQRQTQSNYGYTF.

V usage is TRBV7-3 and J usage is TRBJ2-1; no clear D gene. CDR3 length: 16 amino acids. Trimming left V 2 bases short and J 1 base short, with 12 bases between. From germline, CDR1 is SGHTA and CDR2 FQGTGA. The CDR3 DNA reads as TGTGCCAGCAGCTTAGGTAGCCCCTCTTCCTACAATGAGCAGTTCTTC. It codes for CASSLGSPSSYNEQFF.

The rearrangement links TRBV6-5 to TRBJ1-1, with 10 bases fitting TRBD1. Germline CDR1 is MNHEY and CDR2 is SVGAGI. This CDR3 has 14 residues. V dropped 2 bases and J dropped 6; count of bases not matched to a gene: 3. The CDR3 loop is CASSYDRGLSEAFF. The CDR3 DNA is TGTGCCAGCAGTTACGACAGGGGGCTCTCTGAAGCTTTCTTT.